These T cell receptor beta chains were read from a single sample in a study of blood T cell repertoires in COVID-19. The assay was immunoSEQ multiplex PCR, and TCRdb's table has in-frame clones only and misses some. The sample lists over 200,000 clones; roughly 87% were seen once. Sequenced sample: peripheral blood. These receptor sequences come from a woman in her late teens or twenties who had recovered from COVID-19. The CDR3 runs from the conserved cysteine through the conserved F or W. Fields, in order: J gene, D gene, clone size, V gene, CDR3 protein, CDR3 DNA. The D gene is left open where the match is weak. Rows give clone size only sometimes, using once, few, many, or a class for an expanded clone.

J gene: TRBJ2-7
D gene: .
clone size: .
V gene: TRBV11-2
CDR3 protein: CASSFGVGNEQYF
CDR3 DNA: TGTGCCAGCAGCTTCGGGGTCGGGAACGAGCAGTACTTC

J gene: TRBJ1-3
D gene: TRBD1
clone size: .
V gene: TRBV11-2
CDR3 protein: CASSFDRGISGNTIYF
CDR3 DNA: TGTGCCAGCAGCTTCGACAGGGGGATCTCTGGAAACACCATATATTTT

J gene: TRBJ1-1
D gene: .
clone size: .
V gene: TRBV29-1
CDR3 protein: CSVASRVNTEAFF
CDR3 DNA: TGCAGCGTTGCGTCCCGAGTGAACACTGAAGCTTTCTTT

J gene: TRBJ2-1
D gene: .
clone size: .
V gene: TRBV11-2
CDR3 protein: CASSPGSGGKNEQFF
CDR3 DNA: TGTGCCAGCAGCCCCGGGAGTGGGGGTAAGAATGAGCAGTTCTTC

J gene: TRBJ2-1
D gene: TRBD2
clone size: .
V gene: TRBV7-8
CDR3 protein: CASSLMAGGLGNEQFF
CDR3 DNA: TGTGCCAGCAGCTTAATGGCGGGAGGGCTAGGGAATGAGCAGTTCTTC

J gene: TRBJ2-7
D gene: TRBD1
clone size: .
V gene: TRBV5-6
CDR3 protein: CASSVGQGAGQYF
CDR3 DNA: TGTGCCAGCAGCGTTGGACAGGGCGCGGGGCAGTACTTC

J gene: TRBJ2-3
D gene: TRBD2
clone size: .
V gene: TRBV6-1
CDR3 protein: CASSDVASGSLVDTQYF
CDR3 DNA: TGTGCCAGCAGTGACGTGGCTAGCGGGAGTCTAGTAGATACGCAGTATTTT

J gene: TRBJ1-1
D gene: TRBD1
clone size: once
V gene: TRBV14
CDR3 protein: CASSQVTGPNTEAFF
CDR3 DNA: TGTGCCAGCAGCCAAGTGACAGGGCCGAACACTGAAGCTTTCTTT

J gene: TRBJ2-7
D gene: .
clone size: .
V gene: TRBV30
CDR3 protein: CAWSVGQLSWGEQYF
CDR3 DNA: TGTGCCTGGAGTGTGGGGCAACTCAGTTGGGGCGAGCAGTACTTC

J gene: TRBJ2-3
D gene: TRBD2
clone size: .
V gene: TRBV6-1
CDR3 protein: CASSEVVAGGGTDTQYF
CDR3 DNA: TGTGCCAGCAGTGAAGTGGTAGCGGGAGGGGGGACAGATACGCAGTATTTT

J gene: TRBJ2-5
D gene: TRBD1
clone size: once
V gene: TRBV27
CDR3 protein: CASRNSGQVGETQYF
CDR3 DNA: TGTGCCAGCAGAAACTCCGGACAGGTGGGGGAGACCCAGTACTTC

J gene: TRBJ2-6
D gene: .
clone size: .
V gene: TRBV27
CDR3 protein: CASSRGHPGANVLTF
CDR3 DNA: TGTGCCAGCAGTCGAGGACACCCTGGGGCCAACGTCCTGACTTTC

J gene: TRBJ2-7
D gene: .
clone size: .
V gene: TRBV5-5
CDR3 protein: CASSLVSSYEQYF
CDR3 DNA: TGTGCCAGCAGCTTGGTTTCTAGCTACGAGCAGTACTTC

J gene: TRBJ2-2
D gene: TRBD2
clone size: .
V gene: TRBV6-4
CDR3 protein: CASSRTSGDTGELFF
CDR3 DNA: TGTGCCAGCAGCAGGACTAGCGGGGACACCGGGGAGCTGTTTTTT

J gene: TRBJ2-1
D gene: TRBD1
clone size: .
V gene: TRBV27
CDR3 protein: CASSLMLPGQGYNEQFF
CDR3 DNA: TGTGCCAGCAGTTTAATGTTGCCGGGACAGGGCTACAATGAGCAGTTCTTC

J gene: TRBJ1-1
D gene: TRBD1
clone size: .
V gene: TRBV15
CDR3 protein: CATSDYRGADTEAFF
CDR3 DNA: TGTGCCACCAGCGATTACAGGGGGGCGGACACTGAAGCTTTCTTT

J gene: TRBJ2-7
D gene: TRBD1
clone size: .
V gene: TRBV27
CDR3 protein: CASSLSRTGGYEQYF
CDR3 DNA: TGTGCCAGCAGTTTATCGAGGACAGGGGGGTACGAGCAGTACTTC

J gene: TRBJ2-7
D gene: TRBD2
clone size: once
V gene: TRBV5-4
CDR3 protein: CASAQASGTDYEQYF
CDR3 DNA: TGTGCCAGCGCTCAGGCGAGCGGGACCGACTACGAGCAGTACTTC

J gene: TRBJ2-5
D gene: .
clone size: .
V gene: TRBV6-6
CDR3 protein: CASSYSVLIRQETQYF
CDR3 DNA: TGTGCCAGCAGTTACTCCGTGCTAATACGACAAGAGACCCAGTACTTC

J gene: TRBJ2-7
D gene: TRBD2
clone size: .
V gene: TRBV19
CDR3 protein: CASRLAGGPWDEQYF
CDR3 DNA: TGTGCCAGTCGGCTAGCGGGAGGGCCATGGGACGAGCAGTACTTC

J gene: TRBJ2-5
D gene: TRBD2
clone size: .
V gene: TRBV2
CDR3 protein: CASSEGKREKETQYF
CDR3 DNA: TGTGCCAGCAGTGAAGGGAAGCGGGAGAAAGAGACCCAGTACTTC

J gene: TRBJ2-1
D gene: TRBD2
clone size: .
V gene: TRBV5-1
CDR3 protein: CASSSSGRDNEQFF
CDR3 DNA: TGCGCCAGCAGCTCAAGCGGGAGGGACAATGAGCAGTTCTTC

J gene: TRBJ2-1
D gene: .
clone size: .
V gene: TRBV21-1
CDR3 protein: CASSKADTEDIKKDNEQFF
CDR3 DNA: TGTGCCAGCAGCAAAGCAGACACAGAGGACATCAAAAAGGACAATGAGCAGTTCTTC

J gene: TRBJ2-3
D gene: TRBD2
clone size: .
V gene: TRBV19
CDR3 protein: CASSKTSGTDTQYF
CDR3 DNA: TGTGCCAGTAGTAAGACTAGCGGGACCGATACGCAGTATTTT

J gene: TRBJ1-1
D gene: .
clone size: once
V gene: TRBV9
CDR3 protein: CASSIGWASVNTEAFF
CDR3 DNA: TGTGCCAGCAGCATAGGTTGGGCTTCTGTGAACACTGAAGCTTTCTTT

J gene: TRBJ1-1
D gene: .
clone size: once
V gene: TRBV29-1
CDR3 protein: CSVEGALGTEAFF
CDR3 DNA: TGCAGCGTCGAAGGGGCTTTAGGCACTGAAGCTTTCTTT

J gene: TRBJ2-3
D gene: .
clone size: .
V gene: TRBV10-3
CDR3 protein: CAISDFRGSSTDTQYF
CDR3 DNA: TGTGCCATCAGTGATTTTCGAGGATCTAGCACAGATACGCAGTATTTT

J gene: TRBJ1-1
D gene: .
clone size: .
V gene: TRBV6-5
CDR3 protein: CASSYSRHGHTEAFF
CDR3 DNA: TGTGCCAGCAGTTACTCAAGACATGGGCACACTGAAGCTTTCTTT

J gene: TRBJ1-1
D gene: TRBD1
clone size: once
V gene: TRBV5-4
CDR3 protein: CASRHYTGDTEAFF
CDR3 DNA: TGTGCCAGCAGGCACTATACAGGGGATACTGAAGCTTTCTTT

J gene: TRBJ1-4
D gene: TRBD1
clone size: .
V gene: TRBV19
CDR3 protein: CASSIVWDRDEKLFF
CDR3 DNA: TGTGCCAGTAGTATAGTATGGGACAGGGATGAAAAACTGTTTTTT

J gene: TRBJ2-6
D gene: .
clone size: .
V gene: TRBV29-1
CDR3 protein: CSVVHRTSGANVLTF
CDR3 DNA: TGCAGCGTTGTTCACAGAACGTCTGGGGCCAACGTCCTGACTTTC

J gene: TRBJ1-4
D gene: .
clone size: once
V gene: TRBV7-9
CDR3 protein: CASTPGVNNEKLFF
CDR3 DNA: TGTGCCAGCACCCCCGGGGTAAATAATGAAAAACTGTTTTTT

J gene: TRBJ1-2
D gene: TRBD1
clone size: .
V gene: TRBV18
CDR3 protein: CASSPDRGRGGYTF
CDR3 DNA: TGTGCCAGCTCACCAGACAGGGGGCGAGGTGGCTACACCTTC

J gene: TRBJ2-1
D gene: TRBD2
clone size: .
V gene: TRBV5-1
CDR3 protein: CASSSDSGSEQFF
CDR3 DNA: TGCGCCAGCAGCTCCGATAGCGGGAGTGAGCAGTTCTTC

J gene: TRBJ1-2
D gene: .
clone size: .
V gene: TRBV12-3/TRBV12-4
CDR3 protein: CASSRGEGGYTF
CDR3 DNA: TGTGCCAGCAGTCGTGGTGAGGGTGGCTACACCTTC

J gene: TRBJ2-1
D gene: .
clone size: once
V gene: TRBV19
CDR3 protein: CASSLQGLVNEQFF
CDR3 DNA: TGTGCCAGTAGTCTACAGGGTTTAGTCAATGAGCAGTTCTTC

J gene: TRBJ1-1
D gene: .
clone size: .
V gene: TRBV11-1
CDR3 protein: CASSLDVRGNTEAFF
CDR3 DNA: TGTGCCAGCAGCTTGGACGTCCGGGGGAACACTGAAGCTTTCTTT

J gene: TRBJ2-5
D gene: TRBD1
clone size: .
V gene: TRBV13
CDR3 protein: CASSGQGRQETQYF
CDR3 DNA: TGTGCCAGCTCCGGACAGGGGAGGCAAGAGACCCAGTACTTC

J gene: TRBJ2-1
D gene: .
clone size: .
V gene: TRBV12-2
CDR3 protein: CASRLAGLAGEGSYNEQFF
CDR3 DNA: TGTGCAAGTCGCTTAGCGGGACTAGCGGGAGAGGGGTCCTACAATGAGCAGTTCTTC

J gene: TRBJ2-1
D gene: TRBD2
clone size: .
V gene: TRBV5-4
CDR3 protein: CASSLSVAGGRNEQFF
CDR3 DNA: TGTGCCAGCAGCTTGTCGGTAGCGGGAGGGCGGAATGAGCAGTTCTTC

J gene: TRBJ2-5
D gene: TRBD2
clone size: .
V gene: TRBV25-1
CDR3 protein: CASSEGHLAGGWETQYF
CDR3 DNA: TGTGCCAGCAGTGAAGGCCACCTAGCGGGAGGTTGGGAGACCCAGTACTTC

J gene: TRBJ2-7
D gene: .
clone size: .
V gene: TRBV19
CDR3 protein: CASSITPDSSYEQYF
CDR3 DNA: TGTGCCAGTAGTATTACCCCTGACAGCTCCTACGAGCAGTACTTC

J gene: TRBJ2-1
D gene: TRBD1
clone size: .
V gene: TRBV7-9
CDR3 protein: CASRDRGYSYNEQFF
CDR3 DNA: TGTGCCAGCAGAGACAGGGGGTACTCCTACAATGAGCAGTTCTTC

J gene: TRBJ2-1
D gene: TRBD2
clone size: .
V gene: TRBV18
CDR3 protein: CASSPGLAFPNNEQFF
CDR3 DNA: TGTGCCAGCTCACCAGGACTAGCGTTTCCGAACAATGAGCAGTTCTTC

J gene: TRBJ2-7
D gene: TRBD1
clone size: .
V gene: TRBV6-6
CDR3 protein: CASRLTTGPTYEQYF
CDR3 DNA: TGTGCCAGCAGACTTACGACAGGGCCCACCTACGAGCAGTACTTC

J gene: TRBJ1-1
D gene: TRBD1
clone size: .
V gene: TRBV18
CDR3 protein: CASSVGQGTEAFF
CDR3 DNA: TGTGCCAGCTCAGTGGGACAGGGCACTGAAGCTTTCTTT

J gene: TRBJ1-2
D gene: .
clone size: once
V gene: TRBV11-2
CDR3 protein: CASSLAVPRTGTRYGYTF
CDR3 DNA: TGTGCCAGCAGCTTAGCTGTCCCCCGGACGGGGACTCGCTATGGCTACACCTTC

J gene: TRBJ1-2
D gene: .
clone size: .
V gene: TRBV9
CDR3 protein: CASSGSGYTF
CDR3 DNA: TGTGCCAGCAGCGGTAGTGGCTACACCTTC

J gene: TRBJ2-7
D gene: .
clone size: .
V gene: TRBV3-1/TRBV3-2
CDR3 protein: CASSFGYEQYF
CDR3 DNA: TGTGCCAGCAGCTTCGGCTACGAGCAGTACTTC

J gene: TRBJ1-2
D gene: TRBD1
clone size: .
V gene: TRBV6-5
CDR3 protein: CASSYSDRIYGYTF
CDR3 DNA: TGTGCCAGCAGTTACTCGGACAGGATCTATGGCTACACCTTC

J gene: TRBJ1-2
D gene: .
clone size: .
V gene: TRBV30
CDR3 protein: CAWISSRGDGYTF
CDR3 DNA: TGTGCCTGGATAAGCTCTCGAGGAGACGGCTACACCTTC

J gene: TRBJ2-3
D gene: .
clone size: .
V gene: TRBV11-2
CDR3 protein: CASSVSLASTDTQYF
CDR3 DNA: TGTGCCAGCAGCGTCAGTCTCGCTAGCACAGATACGCAGTATTTT

J gene: TRBJ2-1
D gene: .
clone size: .
V gene: TRBV19
CDR3 protein: CASRGVHEQFF
CDR3 DNA: TGTGCCAGTAGGGGCGTTCATGAGCAGTTCTTC

J gene: TRBJ1-5
D gene: .
clone size: .
V gene: TRBV19
CDR3 protein: CASSAQGNQPQHF
CDR3 DNA: TGTGCCAGTAGTGCACAGGGTAACCAGCCCCAGCATTTT

J gene: TRBJ2-3
D gene: TRBD2
clone size: .
V gene: TRBV7-9
CDR3 protein: CASIAGGGPTDTQYF
CDR3 DNA: TGTGCCAGCATCGCGGGGGGGGGCCCCACAGATACGCAGTATTTT

J gene: TRBJ2-5
D gene: TRBD2
clone size: .
V gene: TRBV7-2
CDR3 protein: CASSLVRLASGGGETQYF
CDR3 DNA: TGTGCCAGCAGCTTAGTAAGGCTCGCTAGCGGAGGTGGGGAGACCCAGTACTTC